A single sample gave rise to the 21 T cell receptor beta chains below, sequenced in a study of blood T cell repertoires in COVID-19. Generated by immunoSEQ multiplex PCR, the TCRdb table keeps only in-frame clones and is missing some. The sample lists 170,000 or so clones, 75% to 90% occurring once. The material sequenced was peripheral blood. The receptors shown here come from a woman between 55 and 75 years old with acute or convalescent COVID-19.

V usage is TRBV4-1 and J usage is TRBJ2-7; 9 bases align to TRBD1. The CDR3 sequence is 16 residues long. The germline gives CDR1 MGHRA, CDR2 YSYEKL. V was pared by 2 bases and J by 3 bases, with 8 bases of the junction left unmatched. In DNA form, the CDR3 reads TGCGCCAGCAGCCAACCCGATGGGACAGGGAACTACGAGCAGTACTTC. Its protein is CASSQPDGTGNYEQYF.

The chain links TRBV5-1 to TRBJ2-2; 8 nucleotides align to TRBD1. J gave up 7 bases and V 4 bases, and 6 bases lay outside the gene matches. The CDR3 runs to 14 residues. Germline V lookup: CDR1 SGHRS, CDR2 YFSETQ. The CDR3 DNA reads as TGCGCCAGCAGCGTTGACAGGGGCGACGGGGAGCTGTTTTTT. This sequence encodes CASSVDRGDGELFF.

V and J are TRBV5-3 and TRBJ2-7, with unresolved D. TRBV5-3 is filed as an ORF, its function uncertain. This CDR3 has 13 residues. With 3 bases removed from V and 6 bases from J, the gap between germline ends came to 13 bases. CDR3 coding DNA: TGTGCCAGAAGCTCGATTCGAGGCTTCGAGCAGTACTTC. Encoded protein: CARSSIRGFEQYF.

This clone was detected once. The V gene is TRBV7-2, the J gene TRBJ2-1, with 8 bases that match TRBD1. CDR3 size: 15 residues. Germline loops: CDR1 SGHTA, CDR2 FQGNSA. J gave up 2 bases and V 1 base, and 1 base lay outside the gene matches. The CDR3 spells CASSLGTGPYNEQFF. CDR3 bases: TGTGCCAGCAGCTTAGGGACAGGGCCCTACAATGAGCAGTTCTTC. Together with reference TRBV7-2 and TRBJ2-1, the CDR3 gives the full variable domain: GAGVSQSPSNKVTEKGKDVELRCDPISGHTALYWYRQSLGQGLEFLIYFQGNSAPDKSGLPSDRFSAERTGGSVSTLTIQRTQQEDSAVYLCASSLGTGPYNEQFFGPGTRLTVL.

The rearrangement joins TRBV5-1 to TRBJ1-1; tentative D call: TRBD1 (6 bases). The CDR3 is 16 residues long. Germline assignment: CDR1 SGHRS and CDR2 YFSETQ. V lost 0 bases and J 1 base, leaving 13 bases between the germline ends. In nucleotides, the CDR3 is TGCGCCAGCAGCTTGGCCCCCGGGACACCGAACACTGAAGCTTTCTTT. Its protein product is CASSLAPGTPNTEAFF.

The rearrangement uses TRBV7-2 and TRBJ2-7; 7 bases are a match to TRBD2. V lost 0 bases, J lost 7 bases, and 6 bases stayed unmatched. Germline CDR1 and CDR2: SGHTA and FQGNSA. This CDR3 spans 14 amino acids. The CDR3 is CASSLARTSNEQYF. CDR3 DNA: TGTGCCAGCAGCTTAGCAAGGACTAGTAATGAGCAGTACTTC.

The chain recombines TRBV12-3 or TRBV12-4 with TRBJ1-2; D call uncertain. The germline V and J ends were trimmed by 7 bases and 5 bases, with 14 bases remaining between them. CDR3 size: 13 residues. Here the CDR3 DNA reads TGTGCCAGCACCGAAGGACTGTCGTATGGCTACACCTTC. This translates into CASTEGLSYGYTF.

This clone has just one count. The genes are TRBV6-5 and TRBJ2-7; TRBD2 matches at 7 bases. The CDR3 has 12 residues. The ends lost 5 bases at V and 10 bases at J; junction bases unmatched: 8. Germline V CDR1 and CDR2: MNHEY, SVGAGI. CDR3 in amino acids: CASSREAWAQYF. CDR3 coding DNA: TGTGCCAGCAGTCGGGAGGCATGGGCTCAGTACTTC.

The V call is TRBV5-6, the J call TRBJ1-2; D remains ambiguous. Trimming took off 0 bases at V and 5 bases at J, with 5 bases between the two ends. Germline V CDR1 and CDR2: SGHDT, YYEEEE. The CDR3 covers 12 residues. The CDR3 reads CASSLDQYGYTF. The CDR3 DNA is TGTGCCAGCAGCTTGGACCAGTATGGCTACACCTTC. The full variable domain, its missing parts supplied by reference TRBV5-6 and TRBJ1-2, is DAGVTQSPTHLIKTRGQQVTLRCSPKSGHDTVSWYQQALGQGPQFIFQYYEEEERQRGNFPDRFSGHQFPNYSSELNVNALLLGDSALYLCASSLDQYGYTFGSGTRLTVV.

The V call is TRBV7-2, the J call TRBJ1-4; 7 positions agree with TRBD1. The V gene end was trimmed by 5 bases and the J gene end by 5 bases; junction bases not matched to a gene: 8. Germline values: CDR1 SGHTA, CDR2 FQGNSA. The CDR3 is 15 residues long. The CDR3 loop reads CASSPRGQRNEKLFF. The DNA of the CDR3 is TGTGCCAGCAGCCCTCGGGGACAGAGGAATGAAAAACTGTTTTTT.

This rearrangement joins TRBV19 to TRBJ2-5, with D possibly being TRBD1 (5 bases). V lost 3 bases and J lost 1, with 15 bases in between. The CDR3 covers 16 residues. Germline V gene data show CDR1 as LNHDA and CDR2 as SQIVND (reference sequence). The CDR3 protein is CASSMTVPGSQETQYF. The CDR3 region has the DNA TGTGCCAGTAGTATGACAGTCCCCGGCTCCCAAGAGACCCAGTACTTC.

There are a few counts of this clone. This rearrangement joins TRBV5-4 to TRBJ2-2; 13 positions match TRBD2. J was trimmed by 6 bases and V by 4 bases; bases with no gene match: 3. CDR1 and CDR2 (germline): SGHNT, YYREEE (reference sequence). This CDR3 region has 15 residues. CDR3 nucleotides: TGTGCCAGCAGCAAACTAGCGGGGGGGCCCGGGGAGCTGTTTTTT. Translating gives CASSKLAGGPGELFF.

Note on this clone: One junction end does not reproduce the germline sequence, and a read error may be involved. J is TRBJ2-7 and V is TRBV7-2, with a tentative D call TRBD2 (6 bases). Germline V lookup: CDR1 SGHTA, CDR2 FQGNSA. There are 13 residues in the CDR3. Here the CDR3 DNA reads TGTGCCAGCAGCTTAGGAACCGGGCTCCAGCGGGACTTC. It yields the protein CASSLGTGLQRDF.

This clone came up once. The chain recombines TRBV6-6 with TRBJ2-7; tentative D call: TRBD1 (6 bases). Per germline, CDR1 MNHNY and CDR2 SVGAGI (reference sequence). Trimming left V 0 bases short and J 2 bases short, with 14 bases between. The CDR3 spans 16 residues. CDR3 DNA: TGTGCCAGCAGTTACTCGGGGGCAGGGGTCGCCTACGAGCAGTACTTC. This translates into CASSYSGAGVAYEQYF.

The CDR3 DNA follows: TGTGCCAGCAGTTCAGGACGGCGAGGGCGAAACAATGAGCAGTTCTTC. Protein sequence: CASSSGRRGRNNEQFF. This chain uses TRBV28 with TRBJ2-1; weak D call: TRBD2 (5 bases). The CDR3 length is 16 residues. Germline values: CDR1 MDHEN, CDR2 SYDVKM. V lost 4 bases, J lost 5 bases, and 18 bases lay in between. Supplemented by reference TRBV28 and TRBJ2-1, the full variable domain reads DVKVTQSSRYLVKRTGEKVFLECVQDMDHENMFWYRQDPGLGLRLIYFSYDVKMKEKGDIPEGYSVSREKKERFSLILESASTNQTSMYLCASSSGRRGRNNEQFFGPGTRLTVL.

V gene TRBV5-8 combines with J gene TRBJ1-6; a possible D gene is TRBD1 (5 bases). The germline gives CDR1 SGHTS, CDR2 YDEGEE. The V and J ends lost 1 base and 9 bases respectively, with 14 bases between them. CDR3 length: 15 amino acids. The CDR3 sequence: CASSLRLGDRSPLHF. The DNA of the CDR3 is TGTGCCAGCAGCTTGCGTTTAGGGGATCGTTCACCCCTCCACTTT.

The chain combines TRBV18 with TRBJ1-3, with D possibly TRBD1 on 5 matching bases. The length of the CDR3 is 21 residues. Germline CDR1 is KGHSH and CDR2 is LQKENI. The ends were cut back, 4 bases at V and 0 bases at J, with 28 bases in the middle. This CDR3 is CASSRTEYRTSITNSGNTIYF. DNA of the CDR3: TGTGCCAGCTCACGAACGGAATACAGGACATCGATTACCAACTCTGGAAACACCATATATTTT.

The chain carries TRBV6-2 or TRBV6-3 and TRBJ1-2; possibly TRBD1 for D (6 bases). The CDR3 sequence is 13 residues long. Trimming stripped 2 bases from V and 8 bases from J, with 12 bases between. Germline V lookup: CDR1 MNHEY, CDR2 SVGEGT. Here the CDR3 DNA reads TGTGCCAGCAGTTACGGGGGCATCGTGGGCTACACCTTC. Translating it yields CASSYGGIVGYTF.

This clone was seen a few times. This sequence joins TRBV5-4 and TRBJ1-1; 7 bases line up with TRBD1. The V gene's germline CDR1 is SGHNT and CDR2 YYREEE (reference sequence). This CDR3 has 12 residues. The trim removed 7 bases at V and 11 bases at J, leaving 11 bases unmatched. CDR3 DNA sequence: TGTGCCAGCCTACCACCACAGGGGCCGGCTTTCTTT. Protein product: CASLPPQGPAFF.

This clone was observed a handful of times. The rearrangement joins TRBV7-3 to TRBJ1-3, with TRBD1 as a possible D gene (6 bases). This CDR3 is 15 amino acids long. The ends were cut back, 6 bases at V and 2 bases at J, with 14 bases in the middle. Germline V gene lookup returns CDR1 SGHTA and CDR2 FQGTGA. The CDR3 coding sequence is TGTGCCAGCAGTATCGGGGGGCTGACTGGAAACACCATATATTTT. It is translated as CASSIGGLTGNTIYF.

The chain carries TRBV11-3 and TRBJ2-5; 16 nucleotides match TRBD2. This CDR3 spans 17 amino acids. Trimming cost V 4 bases and J 5 bases; bases outside gene matches: 7. Germline loops: CDR1 SGHNT, CDR2 YENEEA. CDR3 DNA: TGTGCCAGCAGCTCGGGCGGGACTAGCGGGGGGGCGGAGACCCAGTACTTC. Translation gives CASSSGGTSGGAETQYF.